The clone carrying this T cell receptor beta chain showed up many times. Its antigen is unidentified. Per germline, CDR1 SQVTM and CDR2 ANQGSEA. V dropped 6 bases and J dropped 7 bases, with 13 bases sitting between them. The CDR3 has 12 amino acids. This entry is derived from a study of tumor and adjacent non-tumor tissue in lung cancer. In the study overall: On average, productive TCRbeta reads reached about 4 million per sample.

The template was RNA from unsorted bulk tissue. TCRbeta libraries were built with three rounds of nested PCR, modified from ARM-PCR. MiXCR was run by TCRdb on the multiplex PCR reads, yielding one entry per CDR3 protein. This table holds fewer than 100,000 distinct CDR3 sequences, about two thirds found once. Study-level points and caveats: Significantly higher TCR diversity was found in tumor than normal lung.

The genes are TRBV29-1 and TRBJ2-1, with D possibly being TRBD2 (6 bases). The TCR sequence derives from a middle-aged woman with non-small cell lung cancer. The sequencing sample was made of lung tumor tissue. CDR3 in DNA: TGCAGCGTGGCTCTGAGCGGGAATGAGCAGTTCTTC. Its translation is CSVALSGNEQFF.